This paragraph covers one T cell receptor (beta chain) sequence. The CDR3 extends over 16 amino acids. The germline CDR1 and CDR2 sequences are LNHDA and SQIVND (reference sequence). V was clipped by 3 bases and J by 10 bases, with 22 bases between them. The sample belongs to a study of blood T cell repertoires in COVID-19. About the study: Material from acute and convalescent COVID-19 was sourced from the United States, Italy and Spain. T cells, B-cell-depleted T cells, or PBMCs provided the cDNA or gDNA that served as material.

Methods used by the authors: Reference gene primer amplification yielded estimated nucleated cell counts. Sequenced by immunoSEQ multiplex PCR; TCRdb stores in-frame clones only, minus some. The DNA gave D and trimming, while V, J and clone size come from that table. The table lists about 76,000 clones, 90% of them singletons. V usage is TRBV19 and J usage is TRBJ1-5; D remains unclear. Sequencing was done on a sample of peripheral blood. The TCR originated in a man in his forties or fifties with acute or convalescent COVID-19. CDR3 nucleotides: TGTGCCAGTAGTATCGGTCTGGGAGCAGACCGTCCCCCCCAGCATTTT. Translating it yields CASSIGLGADRPPQHF.